The source of this TCR beta chain is a study of blood T cell repertoires in COVID-19. Study background: Italy, Spain and the United States were the sources of the convalescent and acute COVID-19 samples. Sources were T cells, B-cell-depleted T cells, or PBMCs; the material itself was cDNA or gDNA.

Germline V gives CDR1 LGHNT, CDR2 FRNRAP. V lost 5 bases and J 3 bases, leaving 13 bases between the germline ends. The CDR3 sequence is 14 residues long. Authors' analysis steps: How many nucleated cells were present was estimated from reference gene primer amplification. The repertoire was sequenced with immunoSEQ multiplex PCR; TCRdb's copy has only in-frame clones and lacks some. D and trimming were read from the DNA, whereas the V and J calls and clone size are those reported in that table. Counted here are around 200,000 clones, about nine tenths occurring once; the ten biggest clones make up roughly 20%.

The chain joins TRBV12-5 to TRBJ1-1, with D possibly being TRBD1 (6 bases). Material: peripheral blood. The TCR comes from a man aged 65 to 85 with active or convalescent COVID-19. Here the CDR3 reads CASGHSDRYTEAFF. The DNA for the CDR3 is TGTGCTAGTGGTCATTCCGACAGGTACACTGAAGCTTTCTTT.